This TCR beta chain stems from a study of CXCR3-negative and CXCR3-positive naive CD8 T cells. All TRB cDNA libraries came from 5' RACE performed with UMI labels. For each CDR3 protein, TCRdb gives one entry from its re-call of the 5' RACE reads, without DNA. This sample's table has fewer than 95,000 distinct CDR3 sequences. Germline V lookup: CDR1 DFQATT, CDR2 SNEGSKA (reference sequence). The CDR3 extends over 14 amino acids. Sequenced input: naive CXCR3- CD8+ T cells from blood. Documented subset: CD45RO-CCR7+CD27+CD95- naive CD8+ T cells lacking CXCR3 (TNR3-). The chain links TRBV20-1 to TRBJ2-3; TCRdb selects TRBD1, and the lack of DNA leaves this call unchecked. The receptor was isolated from a human donor in good health. Some clones in this sample may be carry-over from other donors' samples. The CDR3 reads CSARATGRTDTQYF.